This is a list of T cell receptor beta chains from one sample in a study of vaccination and CD4 T cells after COVID-19. Their recognized antigens are unknown. TCRdb called the PCR reads again in MiXCR, with one record for every CDR3 protein. This sample has approximately 15,000 distinct CDR3 sequences; roughly 56% occur once, and the top ten carry less than 8%. The material sequenced was CD4+ T cells from blood, cultured in vitro. The source is a human donor who had recovered from COVID-19. Both conserved end residues are part of each CDR3. The order of the fields is J gene, clone size, D gene, V gene, CDR3 protein, CDR3 DNA. D genes are given only for firm matches. Clone sizes are given selectively: once, few, many, or a class where the clone is expanded.

J: TRBJ1-2; size: .; D: TRBD1; V: TRBV6-1; CDR3: CASSETHRGRNYGYTF; DNA: TGTGCCAGCAGTGAGACCCACAGGGGGCGTAACTATGGCTACACCTTC
J: TRBJ1-2; size: .; D: .; V: TRBV28; CDR3: CASTIPTGGGYTF; DNA: TGTGCCAGCACCATTCCCACTGGGGGGGGCTACACCTTC
J: TRBJ2-5; size: .; D: .; V: TRBV27; CDR3: CASSTIRGAGETQYF; DNA: TGTGCCAGCAGCACTATCAGGGGGGCTGGCGAGACCCAGTACTTC
J: TRBJ2-5; size: .; D: .; V: TRBV5-4; CDR3: CASSPRARGQETQYF; DNA: TGTGCCAGCAGCCCTCGGGCTAGGGGCCAAGAGACCCAGTACTTC
J: TRBJ1-2; size: .; D: TRBD1; V: TRBV11-2; CDR3: CASSSPSTGLWGYTF; DNA: TGTGCCAGCAGCTCTCCCTCGACAGGGCTTTGGGGCTACACCTTC
J: TRBJ1-2; size: .; D: TRBD1; V: TRBV7-9; CDR3: CASSASRQGIGGYTF; DNA: TGTGCCAGCAGCGCAAGCCGACAGGGGATCGGGGGCTACACCTTC
J: TRBJ1-2; size: .; D: .; V: TRBV20-1; CDR3: CSAEDPTRRGNSNYGYTF; DNA: TGCAGTGCTGAGGACCCCACTCGTCGGGGAAACTCTAACTATGGCTACACCTTC
J: TRBJ2-5; size: .; D: .; V: TRBV20-1; CDR3: CSARRQGQETQYF; DNA: TGCAGTGCTAGACGGCAGGGCCAAGAGACCCAGTACTTC
J: TRBJ1-2; size: medium-sized; D: .; V: TRBV20-1; CDR3: CSARNRDYGYTF; DNA: TGCAGTGCTAGAAACAGGGACTATGGCTACACCTTC
J: TRBJ2-7; size: .; D: TRBD2; V: TRBV24-1; CDR3: CATSDTSGRPQYEQYF; DNA: TGTGCCACCAGTGATACTAGCGGGAGGCCGCAGTACGAGCAGTACTTC
J: TRBJ2-1; size: few; D: .; V: TRBV7-9; CDR3: CASSLVLDTEPQFF; DNA: TGTGCCAGCAGCTTAGTGCTAGATACGGAGCCCCAGTTCTTC
J: TRBJ2-3; size: .; D: .; V: TRBV20-1; CDR3: CSASNPGGTDTQYF; DNA: TGCAGTGCTAGCAACCCGGGGGGCACAGATACGCAGTATTTT
J: TRBJ2-5; size: .; D: TRBD1; V: TRBV5-8; CDR3: CASSGTGLAETQYF; DNA: TGTGCCAGCAGCGGGACAGGGTTGGCGGAGACCCAGTACTTC
J: TRBJ2-3; size: .; D: .; V: TRBV6-1; CDR3: CASSDWNGDTDTQYF; DNA: TGTGCCAGCAGTGATTGGAACGGGGACACAGATACGCAGTATTTT
J: TRBJ2-4; size: .; D: .; V: TRBV11-2; CDR3: CASSLDLGVYIQYF; DNA: TGTGCCAGCAGCTTAGATCTTGGGGTCTACATTCAGTACTTC
J: TRBJ1-3; size: .; D: .; V: TRBV30; CDR3: CAWSSSGNTIYF; DNA: TGTGCCTGGAGTAGCTCTGGAAACACCATATATTTT
J: TRBJ2-2; size: .; D: .; V: TRBV25-1; CDR3: CASRAKGKNTGELFF; DNA: TGTGCCAGCAGGGCCAAGGGGAAGAACACCGGGGAGCTGTTTTTT
J: TRBJ1-5; size: .; D: .; V: TRBV7-2; CDR3: CASSLSGRSNQPQHF; DNA: TGTGCCAGCAGCTTATCCGGGCGAAGCAATCAGCCCCAGCATTTT
J: TRBJ2-7; size: .; D: TRBD1; V: TRBV20-1; CDR3: CSARDRVYEQYF; DNA: TGCAGTGCTAGGGACAGGGTGTACGAGCAGTACTTC
J: TRBJ2-1; size: .; D: TRBD2; V: TRBV6-1; CDR3: CASSEEGTGGLYNEQFF; DNA: TGTGCCAGCAGTGAAGAGGGTACGGGGGGGCTCTACAATGAGCAGTTCTTC
J: TRBJ2-3; size: few; D: TRBD2; V: TRBV20-1; CDR3: CSAATGGDTQYF; DNA: TGCAGTGCCGCCACGGGGGGGGATACGCAGTATTTT
J: TRBJ2-1; size: .; D: TRBD2; V: TRBV20-1; CDR3: CSARDLAGRLYNEQFF; DNA: TGCAGTGCTAGGGATCTAGCGGGGCGACTCTACAATGAGCAGTTCTTC
J: TRBJ2-5; size: .; D: .; V: TRBV7-9; CDR3: CASSFTPAGNSETQYF; DNA: TGTGCCAGCAGCTTTACCCCGGCGGGGAACTCAGAGACCCAGTACTTC
J: TRBJ2-1; size: .; D: TRBD1; V: TRBV7-8; CDR3: CASSLRTGRGSYNEQFF; DNA: TGTGCCAGCAGTCTCCGGACCGGCAGGGGGTCCTACAATGAGCAGTTCTTC
J: TRBJ1-5; size: .; D: .; V: TRBV4-2; CDR3: CASSQDPWPGANQPQHF; DNA: TGTGCCAGCAGCCAAGATCCCTGGCCAGGCGCCAATCAGCCCCAGCATTTT
J: TRBJ2-5; size: .; D: .; V: TRBV11-3; CDR3: CASSERGALKETQYF; DNA: TGTGCCAGCAGTGAGAGAGGGGCCCTGAAAGAGACCCAGTACTTC
J: TRBJ2-3; size: .; D: TRBD1; V: TRBV6-1; CDR3: CASRFQGARTDTQYF; DNA: TGTGCCAGCAGATTCCAGGGGGCTAGGACAGATACGCAGTATTTT
J: TRBJ2-5; size: .; D: TRBD1; V: TRBV7-8; CDR3: CASSTRDRGLETQYF; DNA: TGTGCCAGCAGCACGAGGGACAGGGGGCTGGAGACCCAGTACTTC
J: TRBJ1-2; size: .; D: .; V: TRBV5-1; CDR3: CASSLEASGLYGYTF; DNA: TGCGCCAGCAGCTTGGAAGCGTCAGGGCTTTATGGCTACACCTTC
J: TRBJ2-7; size: .; D: TRBD2; V: TRBV15; CDR3: CATSRVGGLAGLEQYF; DNA: TGTGCCACCAGCAGAGTCGGGGGACTAGCGGGACTCGAGCAGTACTTC
J: TRBJ1-1; size: few; D: TRBD1; V: TRBV6-2/TRBV6-3; CDR3: CASSYNRGPLVAEAFF; DNA: TGTGCCAGCAGTTATAACAGGGGGCCGTTAGTTGCTGAAGCTTTCTTT
J: TRBJ1-2; size: .; D: .; V: TRBV2; CDR3: CASNAELMGGYTF; DNA: TGTGCCAGCAATGCTGAACTGATGGGGGGCTACACCTTC
J: TRBJ2-7; size: .; D: .; V: TRBV10-3; CDR3: CAISQGGEQYF; DNA: TGTGCCATCAGCCAGGGTGGCGAGCAGTACTTC